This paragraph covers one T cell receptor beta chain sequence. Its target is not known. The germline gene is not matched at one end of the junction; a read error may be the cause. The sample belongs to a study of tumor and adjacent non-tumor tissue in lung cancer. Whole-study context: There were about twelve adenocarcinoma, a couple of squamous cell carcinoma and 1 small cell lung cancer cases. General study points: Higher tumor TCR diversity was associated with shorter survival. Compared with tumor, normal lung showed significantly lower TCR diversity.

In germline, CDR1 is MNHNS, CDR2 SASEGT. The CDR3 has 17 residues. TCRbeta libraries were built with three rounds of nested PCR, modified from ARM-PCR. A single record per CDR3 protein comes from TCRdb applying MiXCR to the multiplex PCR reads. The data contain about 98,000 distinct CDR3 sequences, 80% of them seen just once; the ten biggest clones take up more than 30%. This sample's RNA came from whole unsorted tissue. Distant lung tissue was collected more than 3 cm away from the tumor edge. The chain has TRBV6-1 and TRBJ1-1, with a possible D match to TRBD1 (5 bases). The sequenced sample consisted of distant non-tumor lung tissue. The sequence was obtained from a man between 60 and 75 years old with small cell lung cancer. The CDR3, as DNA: TGTGCCAGCAGTGGCGGGACCACCCGGGCAGGAACCACTGAAGCTTTCTTC. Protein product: CASSGGTTRAGTTEAFF.